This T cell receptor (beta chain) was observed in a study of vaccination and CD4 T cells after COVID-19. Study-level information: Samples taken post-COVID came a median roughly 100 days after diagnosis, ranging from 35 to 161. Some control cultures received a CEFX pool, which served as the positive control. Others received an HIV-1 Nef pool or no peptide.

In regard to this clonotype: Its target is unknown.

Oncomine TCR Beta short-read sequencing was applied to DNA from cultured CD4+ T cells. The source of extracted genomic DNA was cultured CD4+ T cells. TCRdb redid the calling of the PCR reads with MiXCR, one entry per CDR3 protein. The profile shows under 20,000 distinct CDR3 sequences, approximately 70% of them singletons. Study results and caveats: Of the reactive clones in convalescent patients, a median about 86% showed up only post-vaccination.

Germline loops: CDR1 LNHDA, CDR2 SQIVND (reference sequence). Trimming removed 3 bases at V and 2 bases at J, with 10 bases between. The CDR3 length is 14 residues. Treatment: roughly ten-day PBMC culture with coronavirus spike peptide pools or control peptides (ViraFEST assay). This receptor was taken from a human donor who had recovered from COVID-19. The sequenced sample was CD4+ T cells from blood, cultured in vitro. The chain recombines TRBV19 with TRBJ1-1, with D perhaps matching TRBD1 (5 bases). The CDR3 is CASSIGTANTEAFF. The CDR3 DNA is TGTGCCAGTAGTATTGGGACGGCCAACACTGAAGCTTTCTTT. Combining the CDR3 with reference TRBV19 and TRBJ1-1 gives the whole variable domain DGGITQSPKYLFRKEGQNVTLSCEQNLNHDAMYWYRQDPGQGLRLIYYSQIVNDFQKGDIAEGYSVSREKKESFPLTVTSAQKNPTAFYLCASSIGTANTEAFFGQGTRLTVV.